The 13 T cell receptor beta chains below come from one sample, sequenced in a study of blood T cell repertoires in COVID-19. Sequencing was performed with immunoSEQ multiplex PCR; in TCRdb, only in-frame clones are kept and a portion is missing. The table records approximately 220,000 clones, approximately 80% of them present only once. Sequencing was carried out using PBMCs or T cells enriched from blood (not recorded which). These receptors all come from a woman aged 40 to 49 with acute COVID-19.

Ten or more counts support this clone. This chain connects TRBV6-4 to TRBJ2-1; 9 bases match TRBD1. In germline, CDR1 is MRHNA, CDR2 SNTAGT. The CDR3 is made up of 15 amino acids. Losses at the gene ends were 2 bases for V and 8 bases for J; bases not matched to a gene: 7. CDR3 coding DNA: TGTGCCAGCAGTGACACTGGGACAGGGTTCCATGAGCAGTTCTTC. Its translation is CASSDTGTGFHEQFF.

The chain joins TRBV28 to TRBJ2-1; TRBD2 might be the D (6 bases). V was trimmed by 8 bases and J by 2 bases, leaving 10 bases between them. CDR1 is MDHEN and CDR2 is SYDVKM in the germline V gene. The CDR3 spans 13 residues. CDR3 sequence reads: CASREPTYNEQFF. CDR3 nucleotide sequence: TGTGCCAGCCGGGAGCCAACCTACAATGAGCAGTTCTTC.

The count of this clone is one. V and J are TRBV2 and TRBJ1-2; possible D gene TRBD1, 6 bases. This CDR3 is built from 14 residues. CDR1 is SNHLY and CDR2 is FYNNEI in the germline V gene. Deletions cut 3 bases from V and 1 base from J, with 9 bases between. The CDR3 here is CASSETGFNYGYTF. The CDR3 bases are TGTGCCAGCAGTGAGACAGGCTTTAACTATGGCTACACCTTC.

This chain connects TRBV12-3 or TRBV12-4 to TRBJ2-7; D not resolved. The CDR3 totals 13 residues. With 1 base removed from V and 2 bases from J, the gap between germline ends came to 6 bases. Here the CDR3 reads CASSLEAAYEQYF. The CDR3 nucleotides are TGTGCCAGCAGTTTAGAGGCGGCCTACGAGCAGTACTTC.

The chain employs TRBV2 and TRBJ2-7, with TRBD2 matching over 15 bases. The CDR3 contains 16 residues. Trimming removed 7 bases from V and 3 bases from J; junction bases left unmatched: 7. In germline, CDR1 is SNHLY, CDR2 FYNNEI. CDR3 region: CASNLGLAGGDYEQYF. CDR3 nucleotide sequence: TGTGCCAGCAACTTGGGACTAGCGGGGGGCGACTACGAGCAGTACTTC.

The gene calls are TRBV27 and TRBJ2-7; weak D call: TRBD1 (7 bases). In germline, CDR1 is MNHEY, CDR2 SMNVEV (reference sequence). The V end lost 6 bases, the J end lost 7 bases, and 19 bases lay between the germline ends. The CDR3 is made up of 14 amino acids. The CDR3 sequence: CASSKLQGTGEQYF. The CDR3 nucleotides are TGTGCCAGCAGCAAGCTACAGGGGACTGGGGAGCAGTACTTC.

CDR3 in DNA: TGTGCCAGCAGGGGGACAGGTCGTTCCTACGAGCAGTACTTC. This codes for CASRGTGRSYEQYF. The rearrangement links TRBV2 to TRBJ2-7, with 8 nucleotides matching TRBD1. Trimming cost V 6 bases and J 1 base; bases outside gene matches: 5. Germline CDR1 SNHLY, CDR2 FYNNEI. The CDR3 is made up of 14 amino acids.

V and J are TRBV28 and TRBJ1-5; a possible D gene is TRBD1 (6 bases). V lost 5 bases, J lost 4 bases, and 9 bases lay in between. The CDR3 length is 13 residues. Germline V lookup: CDR1 MDHEN, CDR2 SYDVKM. DNA for the CDR3: TGTGCCAGCAGTGCCGACAGGAATCAGCCCCAGCATTTT. Translating gives CASSADRNQPQHF.

The V call is TRBV29-1, the J call TRBJ1-1; 10 bases are shared with TRBD1. V lost 6 bases and J lost 3; bases outside the gene matches: 7. The CDR3 consists of 14 residues. Germline CDR1 is SQVTM and CDR2 is ANQGSEA. The CDR3 nucleotides read TGCAGCGTGACCCGACAGGGGGCCGACACTGAAGCTTTCTTT. Protein product: CSVTRQGADTEAFF.

The chain employs TRBV29-1 and TRBJ2-1, with TRBD2 identical over 13 bases. Germline CDR1 reads SQVTM; CDR2 reads ANQGSEA. The CDR3 is 15 residues long. V trimming: 6 bases; J trimming: 9 bases; junction bases outside the gene matches: 11. The DNA for the CDR3 is TGCAGCGTCGACGGACTAGCGGGAGTCCTCAGTGAGCAGTTCTTC. This encodes CSVDGLAGVLSEQFF.

The CDR3: CASTRTGGDETQYF. As DNA, the CDR3 is TGTGCCAGCACCCGGACAGGGGGCGACGAGACCCAGTACTTC. The V and J genes are TRBV3-1 (or the pseudogene TRBV3-2) and TRBJ2-5; 11 positions agree with TRBD1. The V segment lost 7 bases and the J segment 5 bases; nucleotides outside the gene matches: 6. Germline V gene lookup returns CDR1 LGHDT and CDR2 YNNKEL (reference sequence). The CDR3 covers 14 residues.

In this sample, this clone turned up a few times. This chain links TRBV4-3 with TRBJ1-5; unclear D gene. Between the trimmed V and J ends, which lost 0 bases and 5 bases, there was a span of 11 bases. This CDR3 is 15 amino acids long. In germline, CDR1 is LGHNA, CDR2 YSLEER. The CDR3, as DNA: TGCGCCAGCAGCCAAGATAAGCAGGCACATCAGCCCCAGCATTTT. It translates to CASSQDKQAHQPQHF.

V usage is TRBV9 and J usage is TRBJ2-2; 8 bases line up with TRBD2. Looked up from germline, CDR1 is SGDLS and CDR2 is YYNGEE. CDR3 size: 15 residues. Trimming removed 2 bases from V and 3 bases from J; junction bases left unmatched: 3. CDR3 amino acids: CASSVSGADTGELFF. In DNA form, the CDR3 reads TGTGCCAGCAGCGTTAGCGGGGCGGACACCGGGGAGCTGTTTTTT.